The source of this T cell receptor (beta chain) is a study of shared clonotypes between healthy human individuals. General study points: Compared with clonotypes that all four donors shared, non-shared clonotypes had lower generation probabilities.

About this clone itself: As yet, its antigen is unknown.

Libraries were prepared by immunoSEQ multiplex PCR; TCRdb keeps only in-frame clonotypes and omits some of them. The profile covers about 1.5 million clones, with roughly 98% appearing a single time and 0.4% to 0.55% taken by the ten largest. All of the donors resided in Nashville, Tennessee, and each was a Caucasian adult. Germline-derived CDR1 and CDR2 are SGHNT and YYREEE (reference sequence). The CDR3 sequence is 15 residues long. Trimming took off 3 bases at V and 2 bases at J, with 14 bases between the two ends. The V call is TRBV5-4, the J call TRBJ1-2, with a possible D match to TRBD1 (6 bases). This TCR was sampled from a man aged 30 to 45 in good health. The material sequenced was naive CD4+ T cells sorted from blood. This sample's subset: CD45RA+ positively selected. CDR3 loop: CASSSILDSNYGYTF. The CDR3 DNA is TGTGCCAGCAGCTCAATACTGGACAGCAACTATGGCTACACCTTC.